This TCR beta chain was sequenced in a study of cytomegalovirus exposure and HLA in healthy donors. As for this clone: Its antigen remains unknown.

Germline loops: CDR1 SGHRS, CDR2 YFSETQ. J was trimmed by 12 bases and V by 4 bases; bases with no gene match: 8. This CDR3 region has 13 residues. Overall study results and limits: The productive fraction for most TCR beta V segments was about 87% or about 30% in an earlier analysis. Most of the CMV-associated TCR beta chains (in a later analysis) appeared to be HLA-restricted. In a later analysis, TCR association rates varied by HLA locus: DRB1 most, HLA-C fewest.

Everyone who donated was a healthy bone marrow donor. PCR amplification relied on 60 Vbeta primers (plus 13 Jbeta primers). Using immunoSEQ multiplex PCR, the repertoire was profiled, and TCRdb retains in-frame clones only, with some absent. The table lists around 100,000 clones, 75% of them singletons, with about 9.4% in the top ten. This sequence was found in a man in his fifties or sixties in good health and CMV-seronegative. Sequencing was performed on PBMCs. The V call is TRBV5-1, the J call TRBJ2-1, with 9 bases aligning to TRBD1. The CDR3, as DNA: TGCGCCAGCAGCAAGGGGGGGGGACAGGGGCAGTTCTTC. Translated, it gives CASSKGGGQGQFF.